These T cell receptor beta chains were read from a single sample in a study of identical twins. MiXCR was run by TCRdb on the 5' RACE reads, yielding one entry per CDR3 protein. The sample consists of 700,000 to 950,000 distinct CDR3 sequences, approximately 13% of them appearing once. This same sample was also taken into another study, of yellow fever vaccine responses in identical twins.

The sequencing input was PBMCs. The receptors were sampled from a woman under 30 in good health. The CDR3 runs from the conserved cysteine through the conserved F or W. A D gene is named only where the DNA matches it firmly. The size of a clone is reported for some rows only, either as once, few or many, or as a class for expanded clones.

TRBJ2-5 | NA | TRBV12-3/TRBV12-4 | NA | TGTGCCAGCAGTTTAGGTTTGGTAGCGGAGCTCCAAGAGACCCAGTACTTC | CASSLGLVAELQETQYF
TRBJ2-7 | TRBD2 | TRBV20-1 | few | TGCAGTGCTAGAGAAGGGACTAGCGTTTCCTACGAGCAGTACTTC | CSAREGTSVSYEQYF
TRBJ2-3 | NA | TRBV7-9 | few | TGTGCCAGCAGTAACCGGGACACCACTACAGATACGCAGTATTTT | CASSNRDTTTDTQYF
TRBJ1-1 | NA | TRBV13 | many | TGTGCCAGCAGCACTCAGGGTGAAGCTTTCTTT | CASSTQGEAFF
TRBJ2-7 | TRBD1 | TRBV28 | NA | TGTGCCAGCAGTTTAAAGGGCAGGGGGCTCGAGCAGTACTTC | CASSLKGRGLEQYF
TRBJ2-3 | TRBD1 | TRBV15 | NA | TGTGCCACCAGCAGAGTCGGGGACAGGGTCGAGGATACGCAGTATTTT | CATSRVGDRVEDTQYF
TRBJ2-3 | NA | TRBV12-3/TRBV12-4 | few | TGTGCCAGCACTCCACTGGGGTTAGATACGCAGTATTTT | CASTPLGLDTQYF
TRBJ2-2 | NA | TRBV7-6 | NA | TGTGCCAGCAGCCATACACAAGACACCGGGGAGCTGTTTTTT | CASSHTQDTGELFF
TRBJ2-1 | NA | TRBV4-1 | NA | TGCGCCAGCAGCCCCTATGCGGACAATGAGCAGTTCTTC | CASSPYADNEQFF
TRBJ2-1 | NA | TRBV7-9 | NA | TGTGCCAGCAGCAGCTTAGGGGGACAGCAGTTCTTC | CASSSLGGQQFF
TRBJ1-5 | NA | TRBV7-2 | NA | TGTGCCAGCACGCTGTGGGGGGCAGGCAATCAGCCCCAGCATTTT | CASTLWGAGNQPQHF
TRBJ1-2 | NA | TRBV20-1 | many | TGCAGTGCTATAACATCTGCTAATGGCTACACCTTC | CSAITSANGYTF
TRBJ2-3 | TRBD2 | TRBV4-1 | NA | TGCGCCAGCAGCCGCACTGAACGACTAGCGGGGGGATATTTT | CASSRTERLAGGYF
TRBJ2-1 | TRBD2 | TRBV7-9 | few | TGTGCCAGCAGCTCCCCCACTAGCGGCCCCGGGCGGGGGCAGTTCTTC | CASSSPTSGPGRGQFF
TRBJ2-3 | NA | TRBV7-9 | many | TGTGCCAGCAGCTTGCGCTTAGCAGATACGCAGTATTTT | CASSLRLADTQYF
TRBJ2-3 | NA | TRBV11-2 | few | TGTGCCAGCAGCTTAGGATTCGGGGCACAAGATACGCAGTATTTT | CASSLGFGAQDTQYF
TRBJ1-2 | NA | TRBV7-9 | NA | TGTGCCAGCAGCTCGACGACAGGTTTCGGCGGCTACACCTTC | CASSSTTGFGGYTF
TRBJ1-1 | NA | TRBV20-1 | NA | TGCAGTGCTAGAGATGCGGCTCCTAGCAAGAACACTGAAGCTTTCTTT | CSARDAAPSKNTEAFF
TRBJ2-1 | TRBD2 | TRBV7-3 | few | TGTGCCAGCAGCTTTTTAGGGAGCGGGAGTTCAAATGAGCAGTTCTTC | CASSFLGSGSSNEQFF
TRBJ1-3 | NA | TRBV12-3/TRBV12-4 | NA | TGTGCCAGCAGTTTACAGAGCTCTGGAAGCACCATATATTTT | CASSLQSSGSTIYF
TRBJ2-6 | TRBD1 | TRBV5-5 | NA | TGTGCCAGCAGCCAAACAGGGGGCCCTGGGGCCAACGTCCTGACTTTC | CASSQTGGPGANVLTF
TRBJ2-1 | NA | TRBV20-1 | NA | TGCAGTGCACAGGGACCATCGCTCGATGAGCAGTTCTTC | CSAQGPSLDEQFF
TRBJ2-2 | TRBD1 | TRBV20-1 | many | TGCAGTGCTAGAGAGCCAGGGGGTGTGAACACCGGGGAGCTGTTTTTT | CSAREPGGVNTGELFF
TRBJ2-2 | NA | TRBV7-2 | few | TGTGCCAGCAGCTTGCAGGGTAGTGACACCGGGGAGCTGTTTTTT | CASSLQGSDTGELFF
TRBJ2-3 | NA | TRBV5-5 | NA | TGTGCCAGCAGCTTGCTTGAGCAGGGGCTTACGTCAGATACGCAGTATTTT | CASSLLEQGLTSDTQYF
TRBJ2-1 | TRBD1 | TRBV11-1 | NA | TGTGCCAGCAGCTTAGCGGGCAGGGGGCGGCTCGAGGAGGATGAGCAGTTCTTC | CASSLAGRGRLEEDEQFF
TRBJ2-1 | NA | TRBV7-2 | many | TGTGCCAGCAGCCCCCAGGATGAGCAGTTCTTC | CASSPQDEQFF
TRBJ2-2 | NA | TRBV24-1 | NA | TGTGCCACCAGTGATTTAGGGAGGTCTTCCACCGGGGAGCTGTTTTTT | CATSDLGRSSTGELFF
TRBJ2-7 | TRBD2 | TRBV6-1 | few | TGTGCCAGCAGACCTTCACTAGCGGGAGATGGTAACGAGCAGTACTTC | CASRPSLAGDGNEQYF
TRBJ2-3 | TRBD2 | TRBV2 | NA | TGTGCCAGCAGAAGGCTAGCGGGGGACACAGATACGCAGTATTTT | CASRRLAGDTDTQYF
TRBJ2-1 | NA | TRBV15 | few | TGTGCCACCAGCAGAATAGGAGGGATTCAGGTAAATGAGCAGTTCTTC | CATSRIGGIQVNEQFF